The clone carrying this T cell receptor (beta chain) was detected only a few times. These data come from a study of immune cell composition in non-small cell lung cancer. Sequencing was performed with immunoSEQ multiplex PCR; in TCRdb, only in-frame clones are kept and a portion is missing. Of 3,000 to 4,000 clones listed, around 79% are singletons. The normal lung sample lay at least 3 cm, and maximally far, from the tumour. The CDR3 runs 21 residues. V gene TRBV12-2 combines with J gene TRBJ2-7; TRBD1 was called by the table and not checked on the DNA. TRBV12-2 is a pseudogene segment. The TCR was taken from a human donor with non-small cell lung cancer. The sample comprised non-adjacent lung tissue. The CDR3, as DNA: TGTGCAAGTCGCTTAGTAAATCTGGGGACAAAGGGGGTGGGAAGCTCCTACGAGCAGTACGTC. This gives the protein CASRLVNLGTKGVGSSYEQYV.